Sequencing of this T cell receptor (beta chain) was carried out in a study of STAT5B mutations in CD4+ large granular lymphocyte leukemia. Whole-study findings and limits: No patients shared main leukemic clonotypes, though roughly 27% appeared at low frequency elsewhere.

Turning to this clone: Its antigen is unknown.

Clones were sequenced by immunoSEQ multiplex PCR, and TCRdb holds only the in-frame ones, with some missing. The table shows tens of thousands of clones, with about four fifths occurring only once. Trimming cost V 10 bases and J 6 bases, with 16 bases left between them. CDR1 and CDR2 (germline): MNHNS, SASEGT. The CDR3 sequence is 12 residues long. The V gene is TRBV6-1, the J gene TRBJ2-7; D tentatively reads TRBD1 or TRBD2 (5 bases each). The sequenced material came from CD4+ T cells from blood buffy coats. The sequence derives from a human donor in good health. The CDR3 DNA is TGTGCCACCTCCCTCAAGGGGAGCGAGCAGTACTTC. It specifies CATSLKGSEQYF.